This entry lists 14 T cell receptor beta chains sequenced from one sample in a study of identical twins. In TCRdb, the 5' RACE reads were re-called with MiXCR into one record per CDR3 protein. The sample contains 1.5 million to 2 million distinct CDR3 sequences, less than 40% of which appear only once. The sequencing sample was made of cord blood. The source is a newborn girl in good health.

This clonotype has a handful of counts. The chain recombines TRBV5-1 with TRBJ2-3, with D possibly called TRBD1 or TRBD2 (5 bases each). V was shortened by 0 bases and J by 4 bases, with 15 bases between the two germline ends. Per the germline V gene, CDR1 is SGHRS and CDR2 is YFSETQ. This CDR3 is 16 amino acids long. CDR3 DNA sequence: TGCGCCAGCAGCTTGGGTAACAAGGGGCGGGCAGATACGCAGTATTTT. Translation: CASSLGNKGRADTQYF.

Remarks on this clonotype: A much larger clonotype is one base distant, so this may be a read error. J is TRBJ2-5 and V is TRBV6-5; D unclear. CDR3 size: 13 residues. CDR1 MNHEY and CDR2 SVGAGI come from the germline V gene. Trimming took off 10 bases at V and 11 bases at J, with 23 bases between the two ends. The CDR3 reads CATTATPYNEQYF. CDR3 coding DNA: TGTGCCACCACGGCTACACCGTACAATGAGCAGTACTTC.

As for this clonotype: This may arise from a read error, as a much more abundant clone is one base away. The V call is TRBV7-9, the J call TRBJ1-2; no reliable D call. This CDR3 region has 11 residues. The germline V gene has CDR1 SEHNR and CDR2 FQNEAQ (reference sequence). CDR3 nucleotide sequence: TGTTCCAGCAACAATAACTATGGCTACACCTTC. This encodes CSSNNNYGYTF.

This clonotype was seen repeatedly, ten times or more. V usage is TRBV4-2 and J usage is TRBJ2-3, with 7 positions matching TRBD2. CDR1 and CDR2 (germline): LGHNA, YNFKEQ. V lost 0 bases and J lost 7; bases outside the gene matches: 10. The CDR3 runs 16 residues. The CDR3 here is CASSQEGLSSGNTQYF. The CDR3 DNA reads as TGTGCCAGCAGCCAAGAGGGACTATCCTCCGGCAATACGCAGTATTTT.

The rearrangement joins TRBV24-1 to TRBJ2-3; 8 bases match TRBD1. The germline V gene encodes CDR1 KGHDR and CDR2 SFDVKD. V dropped 3 bases and J dropped 6; count of bases not matched to a gene: 13. The CDR3 spans 17 residues. The CDR3 loop is CATSDAGQVKTADTQYF. The CDR3 DNA reads TGTGCCACCAGTGATGCGGGACAGGTCAAGACAGCCGATACGCAGTATTTT.

In this sample, this clonotype turned up many times. The rearrangement uses TRBV29-1 and TRBJ2-3; D is uncertain. Germline loops: CDR1 SQVTM, CDR2 ANQGSEA. The CDR3 runs 10 residues. V lost 3 bases, J lost 5 bases, and 3 bases lay in between. The CDR3 sequence is CSVEIDTQYF. As DNA, the CDR3 is TGCAGCGTTGAGATAGATACGCAGTATTTT.

The genes are TRBV5-1 and TRBJ1-1; no clear D. The CDR3 is 14 amino acids. Trimming left V 5 bases short and J 6 bases short, with 17 bases between. Germline values: CDR1 SGHRS, CDR2 YFSETQ. CDR3 sequence (DNA): TGCGCCAGCAGTTTGACGGGCGGGGTACCTGAAGCTTTCTTT. Protein sequence: CASSLTGGVPEAFF. The full variable domain, rest sourced from reference TRBV5-1 and TRBJ1-1, is KAGVTQTPRYLIKTRGQQVTLSCSPISGHRSVSWYQQTPGQGLQFLFEYFSETQRNKGNFPGRFSGRQFSNSRSEMNVSTLELGDSALYLCASSLTGGVPEAFFGQGTRLTVV.

This clonotype was recorded a few times. This chain connects TRBV6-6 to TRBJ1-6; D unclear. Germline V gives CDR1 MNHNY, CDR2 SVGAGI (reference sequence). V lost 5 bases to trimming and J lost 8 bases, with 10 bases between them. The CDR3 is 13 residues long. CDR3 in amino acids: CASSLTHDSPLHF. As DNA, the CDR3 is TGTGCCAGCAGTCTCACTCACGATTCACCCCTCCACTTT.

This clonotype showed up just a few times. This chain joins TRBV29-1 and TRBJ2-3; 9 bases line up with TRBD2. The CDR3 is 14 amino acids. V shed 6 bases, J shed 2 bases, and the junction held 6 bases outside the gene matches. The germline V gene has CDR1 SQVTM and CDR2 ANQGSEA. The CDR3 loop reads CSVRREGLTDTQYF. In DNA form, the CDR3 reads TGCAGCGTCAGGCGGGAGGGCCTCACAGATACGCAGTATTTT.

The CDR3 loop reads CSARGNDEQYF. CDR3 sequence (DNA): TGCAGTGCTAGAGGTAACGACGAGCAGTACTTC. The V and J genes are TRBV20-1 and TRBJ2-7; D remains unclear. Germline values: CDR1 DFQATT, CDR2 SNEGSKA (reference sequence). V was cut by 1 base and J by 5 bases, with 6 bases left in between. This CDR3 region has 11 residues.

This clonotype was found a few times. The chain employs TRBV6-5 and TRBJ2-3; 9 nucleotides line up with TRBD1. Germline V gives CDR1 MNHEY, CDR2 SVGAGI. The CDR3 is made up of 16 amino acids. The V and J ends lost 4 bases and 6 bases, in that order; junction bases with no gene match: 11. The CDR3 sequence: CASSSSPGQGGDTQYF. CDR3 nucleotides: TGTGCCAGCAGTTCCAGCCCGGGACAGGGAGGGGATACGCAGTATTTT.

V gene TRBV12-5 combines with J gene TRBJ1-1; D remains ambiguous. Trimming removed 0 bases at V and 3 bases at J, with 14 bases between. The CDR3 totals 16 residues. Germline CDR1 is LGHNT and CDR2 is FRNRAP. For the CDR3, the DNA is TGTGCTAGTGGTTTGGTACTCGGGCAGAAGGACACTGAAGCTTTCTTT. Encoded protein: CASGLVLGQKDTEAFF.

This clonotype was found a few times. The gene calls are TRBV7-2 and TRBJ2-7; possibly TRBD1 for D (5 bases). Germline assignment: CDR1 SGHTA and CDR2 FQGNSA. The length of the CDR3 is 14 residues. Trimming pared 2 bases from V and 2 bases from J, leaving 10 bases between. The CDR3 bases are TGTGCCAGCAGCTTACCCGGACATGCCTACGAGCAGTACTTC. Protein product: CASSLPGHAYEQYF.

This chain connects TRBV9 to TRBJ2-7; 10 nucleotides line up with TRBD1. Germline CDR1 SGDLS, CDR2 YYNGEE. V lost 0 bases and J lost 2; bases outside the gene matches: 5. The CDR3 sequence is 16 residues long. The CDR3 DNA follows: TGTGCCAGCAGCGTAGGACAGGGGGCGACCACCTACGAGCAGTACTTC. It codes for CASSVGQGATTYEQYF.